This T cell receptor (beta chain) was sequenced during a study of CD8 T cells in Susac syndrome. Trimming stripped 5 bases from V and 2 bases from J, with 13 bases between. CDR3 size: 14 residues. The germline V gene has CDR1 SGHTA and CDR2 FQGNSA. Random hexamers were used to reverse transcribe roughly 0.45 to 1 ug of RNA. MiXCR was run by TCRdb on the immunoSEQ multiplex PCR reads, yielding one entry per CDR3 protein. The repertoire has roughly 120,000 distinct CDR3 sequences, 85% to 95% of them found once; the top ten carry around 0.085%. The chain carries TRBV7-2 and TRBJ2-7; D possibly corresponds to TRBD1 (6 bases). What was sequenced was CD4+ T cells from PBMCs. The receptor was derived from a human donor with multiple sclerosis. The CDR3 DNA reads TGTGCCAGCAGCCCCCCAGGGGCCGCCTACGAGCAGTACTTC. The encoded protein is CASSPPGAAYEQYF.